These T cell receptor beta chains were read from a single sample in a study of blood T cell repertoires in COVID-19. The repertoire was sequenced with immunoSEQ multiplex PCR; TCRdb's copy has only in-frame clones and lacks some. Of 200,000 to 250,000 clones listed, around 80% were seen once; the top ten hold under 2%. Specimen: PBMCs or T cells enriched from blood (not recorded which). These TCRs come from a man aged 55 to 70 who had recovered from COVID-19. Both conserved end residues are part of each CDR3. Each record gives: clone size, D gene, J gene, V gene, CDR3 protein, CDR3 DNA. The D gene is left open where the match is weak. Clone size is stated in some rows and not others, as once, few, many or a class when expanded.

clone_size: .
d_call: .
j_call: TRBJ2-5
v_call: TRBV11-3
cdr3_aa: CASSLHRVETQYF
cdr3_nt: TGTGCCAGCAGCTTACACAGGGTTGAGACCCAGTACTTC

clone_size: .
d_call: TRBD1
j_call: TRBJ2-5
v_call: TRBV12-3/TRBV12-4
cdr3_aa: CASRLQGQETQYF
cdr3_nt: TGTGCCAGCAGGCTACAGGGGCAGGAGACCCAGTACTTC

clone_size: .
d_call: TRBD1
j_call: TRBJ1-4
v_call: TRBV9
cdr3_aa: CASSQGQFNEKLFF
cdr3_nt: TGTGCCAGCAGCCAGGGACAGTTTAATGAAAAACTGTTTTTT

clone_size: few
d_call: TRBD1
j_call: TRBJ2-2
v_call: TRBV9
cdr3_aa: CASSPQTGGNTGELFF
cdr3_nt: TGTGCCAGCAGCCCTCAGACAGGGGGAAACACCGGGGAGCTGTTTTTT

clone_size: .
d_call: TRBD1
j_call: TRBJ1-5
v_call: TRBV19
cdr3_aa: CASSASTGLHQPQHF
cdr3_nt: TGTGCCAGTAGTGCCTCGACAGGGTTACATCAGCCCCAGCATTTT

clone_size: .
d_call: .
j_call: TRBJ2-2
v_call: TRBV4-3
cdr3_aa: CASSQAGRTGELFF
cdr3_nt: TGCGCCAGCAGCCAAGCAGGCAGGACCGGGGAGCTGTTTTTT

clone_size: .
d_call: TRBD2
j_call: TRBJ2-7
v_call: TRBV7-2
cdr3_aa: CASSLGLAGGTYEQYF
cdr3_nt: TGTGCCAGCAGCCTGGGACTAGCGGGGGGGACTTACGAGCAGTACTTC

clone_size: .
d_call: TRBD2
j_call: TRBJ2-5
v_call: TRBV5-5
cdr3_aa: CASSPQRGGETQYF
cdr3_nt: TGTGCCAGCAGCCCCCAGCGGGGGGGAGAGACCCAGTACTTC

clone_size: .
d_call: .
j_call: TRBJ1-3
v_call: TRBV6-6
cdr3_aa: CASSQNTIYF
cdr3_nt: TGTGCCAGCAGCCAAAACACCATATATTTT

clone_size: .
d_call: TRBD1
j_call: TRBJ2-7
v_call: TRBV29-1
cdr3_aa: CSVESDRGPYEQYF
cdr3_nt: TGCAGCGTTGAATCCGACAGGGGCCCCTACGAGCAGTACTTC

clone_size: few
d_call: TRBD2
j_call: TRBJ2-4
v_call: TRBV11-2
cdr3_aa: CASSLSGVAKNIQYF
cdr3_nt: TGTGCCAGCAGCCTAAGCGGGGTAGCCAAAAACATTCAGTACTTC

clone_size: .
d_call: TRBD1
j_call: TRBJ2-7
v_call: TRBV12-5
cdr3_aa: CASGLGGGAWEQYF
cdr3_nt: TGTGCTAGTGGTTTGGGAGGGGGCGCGTGGGAGCAGTACTTC

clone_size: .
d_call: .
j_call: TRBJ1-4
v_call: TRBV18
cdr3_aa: CASSPDKTNEKLFF
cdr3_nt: TGTGCCAGCTCACCAGACAAAACTAATGAAAAACTGTTTTTT

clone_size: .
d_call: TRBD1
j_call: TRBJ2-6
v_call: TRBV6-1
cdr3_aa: CASSDGTGVSGANVLTF
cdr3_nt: TGTGCCAGCAGTGACGGGACAGGAGTCTCTGGGGCCAACGTCCTGACTTTC

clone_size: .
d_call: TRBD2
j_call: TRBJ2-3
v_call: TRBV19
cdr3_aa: CASSMGLAGATDTQYF
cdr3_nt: TGTGCCAGTAGCATGGGTCTAGCGGGCGCCACAGATACGCAGTATTTT

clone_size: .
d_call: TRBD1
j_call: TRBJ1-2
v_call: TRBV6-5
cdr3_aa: CASSYSRAGGGYTF
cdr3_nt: TGTGCCAGCAGTTACTCGAGGGCAGGGGGTGGCTACACCTTC

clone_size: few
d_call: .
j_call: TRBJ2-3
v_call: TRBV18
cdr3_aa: CASSPLAGDTQYF
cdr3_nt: TGTGCCAGCTCACCACTCGCCGGTGATACGCAGTATTTT

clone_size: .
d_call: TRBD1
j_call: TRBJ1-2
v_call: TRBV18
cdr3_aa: CASSLGTGNLPGGYTF
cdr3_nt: TGTGCCAGCTCCTTAGGGACAGGGAACCTTCCCGGTGGCTACACCTTC

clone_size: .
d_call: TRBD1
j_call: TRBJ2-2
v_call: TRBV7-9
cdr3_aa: CASSWGPGQGANTGELFF
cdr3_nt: TGTGCCAGCAGCTGGGGACCGGGACAGGGCGCGAACACCGGGGAGCTGTTTTTT

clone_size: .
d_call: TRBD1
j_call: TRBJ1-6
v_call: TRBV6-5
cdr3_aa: CASGGQRGSPLHF
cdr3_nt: TGTGCCAGCGGGGGACAGAGGGGTTCACCCCTCCACTTT